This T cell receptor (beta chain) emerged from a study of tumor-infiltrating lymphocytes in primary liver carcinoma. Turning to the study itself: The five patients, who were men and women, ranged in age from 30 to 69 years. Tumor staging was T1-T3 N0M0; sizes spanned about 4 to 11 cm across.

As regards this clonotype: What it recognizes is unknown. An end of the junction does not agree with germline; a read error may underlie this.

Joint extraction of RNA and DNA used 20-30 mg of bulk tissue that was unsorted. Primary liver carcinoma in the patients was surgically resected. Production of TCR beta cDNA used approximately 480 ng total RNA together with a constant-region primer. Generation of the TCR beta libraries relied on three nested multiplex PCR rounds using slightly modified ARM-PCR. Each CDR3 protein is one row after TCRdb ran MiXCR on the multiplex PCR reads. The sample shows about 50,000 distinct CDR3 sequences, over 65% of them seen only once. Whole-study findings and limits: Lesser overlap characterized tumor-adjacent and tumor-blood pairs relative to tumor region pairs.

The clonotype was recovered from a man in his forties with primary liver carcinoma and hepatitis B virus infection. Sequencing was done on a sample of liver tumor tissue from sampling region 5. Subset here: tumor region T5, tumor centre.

The DNA of the CDR3 is TGTGGCAGCTTAGTAGGGGTAACAGGGAGCAATCAGCCCCAGCATTTT. This codes for CGSLVGVTGSNQPQHF. V is TRBV11-2 and J is TRBJ1-5; a possible D gene is TRBD1 (6 bases). Germline CDR1 is SGHAT and CDR2 is FQNNGV. The CDR3 is 16 amino acids.